The 25 T cell receptor beta chains given below trace back to one sample, sequenced in a study of cytomegalovirus exposure and HLA in healthy donors. Clones were sequenced by immunoSEQ multiplex PCR, and TCRdb holds only the in-frame ones, with some missing. The sample lists about 65,000 clones; around 95% were seen once. The specimen was PBMCs. The receptors stem from a young man in good health and CMV-seropositive.

This clone was picked up one time. The chain couples TRBV4-1 to TRBJ1-2, with D possibly being TRBD1 (5 bases). V lost 0 bases to trimming and J lost 2 bases, with 10 bases between them. The CDR3 contains 15 residues. Germline CDR1 MGHRA, CDR2 YSYEKL. CDR3 DNA: TGCGCCAGCAGCCAAGATGGGGCAGGCAACTATGGCTACACCTTC. As protein: CASSQDGAGNYGYTF.

The rearrangement uses TRBV10-3 and TRBJ2-5; 9 nucleotides match TRBD2. Per germline, CDR1 ENHRY and CDR2 SYGVKD. The CDR3 is 16 amino acids. With V trimmed by 4 bases and J by 0 bases, 6 bases remained unmatched. The CDR3 spells CAISVGAGGNQETQYF. In DNA, the CDR3 is TGTGCCATCAGTGTGGGGGCGGGAGGGAACCAAGAGACCCAGTACTTC.

The V gene is TRBV4-1, the J gene TRBJ1-4; 9 nucleotides line up with TRBD1. Germline V gene data show CDR1 as MGHRA and CDR2 as YSYEKL. There are 18 residues in the CDR3. Trimming took 4 bases from V and 3 from J; bases not matched to a gene: 12. In nucleotides, the CDR3 is TGCGCCAGCAGCCGAACCGGGACAGGGCTCTTAGCTAATGAAAAACTGTTTTTT. This gives the protein CASSRTGTGLLANEKLFF.

The CDR3 loop reads CASSLGHQGARAFF. Written as DNA, the CDR3 is TGTGCCAGCAGCTTGGGACACCAGGGGGCGCGGGCTTTCTTT. V usage is TRBV7-3 and J usage is TRBJ1-1; TRBD1 agrees at 8 bases. V lost 3 bases to trimming and J lost 11 bases; unmatched junction nucleotides: 11. The CDR3 runs 14 residues. The germline gives CDR1 SGHTA, CDR2 FQGTGA.

V usage is TRBV19 and J usage is TRBJ1-5, with a possible D match to TRBD1 (6 bases). V shed 5 bases and J shed 1 base, with 9 bases lying between them. CDR1 and CDR2 from the germline V gene are LNHDA and SQIVND (reference sequence). The CDR3 has 14 amino acids. CDR3 nucleotide sequence: TGTGCCAGTAGTCCAACAGGGAGCAATCAGCCCCAGCATTTT. Its translation is CASSPTGSNQPQHF. Combining the CDR3 with reference TRBV19 and TRBJ1-5 gives the whole variable domain DGGITQSPKYLFRKEGQNVTLSCEQNLNHDAMYWYRQDPGQGLRLIYYSQIVNDFQKGDIAEGYSVSREKKESFPLTVTSAQKNPTAFYLCASSPTGSNQPQHFGDGTRLSIL.

The V gene is TRBV7-9, the J gene TRBJ1-5; a weak D match, TRBD1 (5 bases). V lost 4 bases to trimming and J lost 2 bases, with 12 bases between them. The CDR3 extends over 15 amino acids. From germline, CDR1 is SEHNR and CDR2 FQNEAQ (reference sequence). The CDR3 here is CASSSSGLGNQPQHF. CDR3 sequence (DNA): TGTGCCAGCAGCTCCTCAGGGTTGGGCAATCAGCCCCAGCATTTT.

This rearrangement joins TRBV7-2 to TRBJ2-7, with D possibly TRBD1 on 6 matching bases. Germline V gene lookup returns CDR1 SGHTA and CDR2 FQGNSA. The CDR3 extends over 16 amino acids. With 5 bases removed from V and 4 bases from J, the gap between germline ends came to 21 bases. CDR3 DNA sequence: TGTGCCAGCAGCCTCGACAGGATAAGTTCTCCTTACGAGCAGTACTTC. Its protein product is CASSLDRISSPYEQYF.

The chain couples TRBV30 to TRBJ1-5; a possible D gene is TRBD1 (5 bases). The V gene's germline CDR1 is GTSNPN and CDR2 SVGIG (reference sequence). Trimming shortened V by 5 bases and J by 1 base, and 15 bases separated the two germline ends. CDR3 length equals 15 residues. The CDR3 here is CAWATQDRSNQPQHF. As DNA, the CDR3 is TGTGCCTGGGCTACCCAAGACAGAAGCAATCAGCCCCAGCATTTT.

The DNA for the CDR3 is TGTGCCAGCAGTCCCGGACAGGGCACCTACAATGAGCAGTTCTTC. Its protein is CASSPGQGTYNEQFF. The chain links TRBV7-2 to TRBJ2-1; 8 nucleotides agree with TRBD1. Unmatched junction bases numbered 6, after V lost 6 bases and J lost 2 bases. Germline-derived CDR1 and CDR2 are SGHTA and FQGNSA. The length of the CDR3 is 15 residues.

This clone has just one count. This chain connects TRBV4-3 to TRBJ2-3; D is uncertain. The CDR3 is 14 residues long. The V end was cut by 6 bases, the J end by 3 bases, with 13 bases between. Germline lookup yields CDR1 LGHNA and CDR2 YSLEER. CDR3 coding DNA: TGCGCCAGCAGACGAACAGTAGGTACAGATACGCAGTATTTT. It is translated as CASRRTVGTDTQYF.

CDR3 nucleotides: TGTGCCAGCAGCTTGGTTCACTTCCTTGCAACTAATGAAAAACTGTTTTTT. Its protein product is CASSLVHFLATNEKLFF. This chain connects TRBV5-8 to TRBJ1-4; D not resolved. The ends were cut back, 0 bases at V and 0 bases at J, with 12 bases in the middle. From germline, CDR1 is SGHTS and CDR2 YDEGEE. The CDR3 loop spans 17 amino acids.

The genes are TRBV4-3 and TRBJ2-7; weak D call: TRBD1 (6 bases). V was pared by 1 base and J by 3 bases, with 22 bases between. The CDR3 is 18 residues long. Germline lookup yields CDR1 LGHNA and CDR2 YSLEER. CDR3 region: CASSQATPGTGYHYEQYF. The CDR3 bases are TGCGCCAGCAGCCAAGCTACCCCGGGAACAGGGTATCACTACGAGCAGTACTTC.

J is TRBJ2-2 and V is TRBV28; 11 bases agree with TRBD2. CDR1 and CDR2 from the germline V gene are MDHEN and SYDVKM. The CDR3 is 16 residues long. After removal of 3 bases from V and 3 bases from J, the junction contained 3 bases not matched to a gene. Here the CDR3 DNA reads TGTGCCAGCAGTTTGGTAGCGGGAGGGCACACCGGGGAGCTGTTTTTT. This encodes CASSLVAGGHTGELFF.

This chain uses TRBV7-2 with TRBJ2-1; 7 bases map to TRBD2. In germline, CDR1 is SGHTA, CDR2 FQGNSA. This CDR3 is built from 13 residues. Trimming at V came to 6 bases and at J to 2 bases, leaving 1 base not matched to a gene. The CDR3 loop is CASRGGTYNEQFF. In nucleotides, the CDR3 is TGTGCCAGCAGGGGGGGGACCTACAATGAGCAGTTCTTC.

The rearrangement joins TRBV28 to TRBJ1-3; a weak D match, TRBD1 (5 bases). V lost 1 base and J 0 bases, leaving 16 bases between the germline ends. This CDR3 contains 18 residues. Germline-derived CDR1 and CDR2 are MDHEN and SYDVKM. This CDR3 is CASSLLAGRTLSGNTIYF. DNA for the CDR3: TGTGCCAGCAGTTTATTGGCAGGGAGGACTCTCTCTGGAAACACCATATATTTT.

The chain has TRBV7-9 and TRBJ1-3; TRBD1 aligns across 10 bases. This CDR3 has 17 amino acids. V lost 1 base, J lost 4 bases, and 7 bases stayed unmatched. The germline V gene has CDR1 SEHNR and CDR2 FQNEAQ (reference sequence). CDR3 amino acids: CASSLGDRGLGGNTIYF. For the CDR3, the DNA is TGTGCCAGCAGCTTAGGGGACAGGGGTTTGGGAGGAAACACCATATATTTT. Looking up the rest from reference TRBV7-9 and TRBJ1-3 gives the full variable domain: DTGVSQNPRHKITKRGQNVTFRCDPISEHNRLYWYRQTLGQGPEFLTYFQNEAQLEKSRLLSDRFSAERPKGSFSTLEIQRTEQGDSAMYLCASSLGDRGLGGNTIYFGEGSWLTVV.

This clone came up once. The V gene is TRBV6-6, the J gene TRBJ2-1; D possibly corresponds to TRBD1 (6 bases). Trimming removed 0 bases at V and 0 bases at J, with 6 bases between. CDR1 is MNHNY and CDR2 is SVGAGI in the germline V gene (reference sequence). The CDR3 contains 15 residues. The CDR3 DNA sequence: TGTGCCAGCAGTTACTCAGGGGGCTCCTACAATGAGCAGTTCTTC. Amino acid sequence: CASSYSGGSYNEQFF.

The chain joins TRBV7-2 to TRBJ2-1; D not resolved. The CDR3 is 13 residues long. Per the germline V gene, CDR1 is SGHTA and CDR2 is FQGNSA. V lost 0 bases to trimming and J lost 3 bases, with 3 bases between them. The chain's CDR3 is CASSLAHYNEQFF. CDR3 sequence (DNA): TGTGCCAGCAGCTTAGCACACTACAATGAGCAGTTCTTC.

The genes are TRBV4-1 and TRBJ2-7; 7 bases match TRBD1. The V gene's germline CDR1 is MGHRA and CDR2 YSYEKL. The trim removed 6 bases at V and 5 bases at J, leaving 25 bases unmatched. This CDR3 has 19 amino acids. The CDR3 region has the DNA TGCGCCAGCAGTCGAAAACCCGGACAGGATCGCCCATCAGTCCACGAGCAGTACTTC. Its translation: CASSRKPGQDRPSVHEQYF.

This chain's CDR3 is CASSPRTSLDNEQFF. CDR3 nucleotides: TGTGCCAGCAGCCCTAGGACTAGCCTCGACAATGAGCAGTTCTTC. This rearrangement joins TRBV4-2 to TRBJ2-1; TRBD2 matches 8 bases. The V and J ends lost 4 bases and 5 bases, in that order; junction bases with no gene match: 7. Germline CDR1 LGHNA, CDR2 YNFKEQ. The CDR3 is made up of 15 amino acids.

V gene TRBV15 combines with J gene TRBJ2-3; 9 bases map to TRBD1. Germline CDR1 LNHNV, CDR2 YYDKDF (reference sequence). Trimming took 0 bases from V and 3 from J; bases not matched to a gene: 7. This CDR3 is built from 17 residues. CDR3 sequence (DNA): TGTGCCACCAGCAGAGATTGGACAGGGGTCGCGACAGATACGCAGTATTTT. Residues: CATSRDWTGVATDTQYF.

The V and J genes are TRBV28 and TRBJ1-1; D unresolved. V was cut by 5 bases and J by 4 bases, with 11 bases left in between. The CDR3 extends over 13 amino acids. Germline CDR1 is MDHEN and CDR2 is SYDVKM. The CDR3 sequence is CASSPRVGTEAFF. CDR3 DNA sequence: TGTGCCAGCAGTCCTCGGGTGGGCACTGAAGCTTTCTTT.

The chain joins TRBV27 to TRBJ2-1, with 10 bases fitting TRBD2. This CDR3 is 18 amino acids long. CDR1 is MNHEY and CDR2 is SMNVEV in the germline V gene (reference sequence). Germline trimming cut 5 bases from V and 3 bases from J; bases unmatched to any gene: 13. The CDR3 region is CASSPPPLGTSVYNEQFF. In DNA, the CDR3 is TGTGCCAGCAGTCCCCCCCCTCTCGGGACTAGCGTCTACAATGAGCAGTTCTTC.

This rearrangement joins TRBV15 to TRBJ1-4; D is unresolved. Trimming removed 3 bases from V and 0 bases from J, with 8 bases in between. CDR3 size: 15 residues. The germline V gene has CDR1 LNHNV and CDR2 YYDKDF (reference sequence). This CDR3 is CATSSTVSTNEKLFF. The CDR3 DNA sequence: TGTGCCACCAGCAGTACAGTCTCAACTAATGAAAAACTGTTTTTT.

This CDR3 is CASIGQGRNGYTF. CDR3 DNA: TGTGCCAGTATTGGACAGGGAAGGAATGGCTACACCTTC. V and J are TRBV19 and TRBJ1-2; 8 positions agree with TRBD1. CDR1 is LNHDA and CDR2 is SQIVND in the germline V gene (reference sequence). This CDR3 contains 13 residues. V shed 7 bases and J 6 bases; nucleotides not matched to a gene: 7.